The next 30 T cell receptor beta chains were all read from a single sample in a study of T cell responses to AZD1222 COVID-19 vaccine. Only in-frame clones appear in the TCRdb table, and some are missing; sequencing was by immunoSEQ multiplex PCR. The sample has roughly 120,000 clones; approximately 85% are singletons. The specimen comprised peripheral blood, sampled 28 days after the second AZD1222 dose. These receptors all stem from an adult who received the AZD1222 COVID-19 vaccine.

This clone was seen just once. V is TRBV6-2 or TRBV6-3 and J is TRBJ1-1; no firm D call. V shed 4 bases and J shed 12 bases, with 15 bases lying between them. The CDR3 loop spans 12 amino acids. The germline V gene encodes CDR1 MNHEY and CDR2 SVGEGT. Here the CDR3 reads CASSFSVPPPFF. The CDR3 DNA reads as TGTGCCAGCAGTTTCTCGGTCCCACCCCCTTTCTTT.

The chain has TRBV19 and TRBJ1-6, with D unclear. The V and J ends lost 3 bases and 10 bases respectively, with 13 bases between them. The CDR3 has 14 amino acids. Germline values: CDR1 LNHDA, CDR2 SQIVND (reference sequence). CDR3 nucleotides: TGTGCCAGTAGTATCGGAGGCCACCTGTCACCCCTCCACTTT. It codes for CASSIGGHLSPLHF.

This chain uses TRBV23-1 with TRBJ1-4; 8 bases are a match to TRBD1. TRBV23-1 is filed as an ORF, its function uncertain. The V gene end was trimmed by 3 bases and the J gene end by 7 bases; junction bases not matched to a gene: 7. The CDR3 totals 15 residues. The CDR3 DNA reads TGCGCCAGCAGTCACTTGACAGGGGACGGTGAAAAACTGTTTTTT. This translates into CASSHLTGDGEKLFF.

The chain uses TRBV7-2 and TRBJ2-2; a weak D match, TRBD2 (6 bases). This CDR3 region has 16 residues. Trimming pared 3 bases from V and 0 bases from J, leaving 11 bases between. Germline V gives CDR1 SGHTA, CDR2 FQGNSA. CDR3 sequence: CASSLTRPPNTGELFF. CDR3 DNA sequence: TGTGCCAGCAGCTTGACTAGGCCACCGAACACCGGGGAGCTGTTTTTT.

This chain uses TRBV29-1 with TRBJ1-1; D perhaps matches TRBD1 (6 bases). V lost 2 bases to trimming and J lost 4 bases, with 14 bases between them. Germline loops: CDR1 SQVTM, CDR2 ANQGSEA. The CDR3 sequence is 14 residues long. The CDR3 region is CSVERGRGGTEAFF. The CDR3 bases are TGCAGCGTTGAACGCGGCAGGGGCGGCACTGAAGCTTTCTTT.

This clone was seen more than once but under ten times. The genes are TRBV5-1 and TRBJ1-5; unclear D gene. The CDR3 contains 17 residues. Germline V lookup: CDR1 SGHRS, CDR2 YFSETQ. V lost 0 bases and J lost 0, with 13 bases in between. The CDR3 DNA sequence: TGCGCCAGCAGCTTGGGGACCCGGGTCGATAGCAATCAGCCCCAGCATTTT. Residues: CASSLGTRVDSNQPQHF.

This sequence joins TRBV3-1 (or the pseudogene TRBV3-2) and TRBJ2-7; no definite D call. The germline gives CDR1 LGHDT, CDR2 YNNKEL (reference sequence). This CDR3 region has 12 residues. Between the trimmed V and J ends, which lost 6 bases and 4 bases, there was a span of 10 bases. The CDR3 spells CASSAPSYEQYF. Here the CDR3 DNA reads TGTGCCAGCAGTGCTCCCTCTTACGAGCAGTACTTC.

J is TRBJ1-6 and V is TRBV6-2 or TRBV6-3; 10 nucleotides agree with TRBD1. This CDR3 is 14 amino acids long. Germline CDR1 MNHEY, CDR2 SVGEGT. With 6 bases clipped from V and 10 bases from J, the junction kept 6 bases outside the gene matches. CDR3 sequence: CASSWDRGRSPLHF. The CDR3 nucleotides are TGTGCCAGCAGCTGGGACAGGGGTAGGTCACCCCTCCACTTT.

The chain has TRBV5-1 and TRBJ2-5; unclear D gene. This CDR3 comprises 13 residues. The V and J ends lost 0 bases and 0 bases respectively, with 3 bases between them. Germline CDR1 and CDR2: SGHRS and YFSETQ. This chain's CDR3 is CASSLGYQETQYF. The CDR3 coding sequence is TGCGCCAGCAGCTTGGGGTACCAAGAGACCCAGTACTTC.

The rearrangement links TRBV6-1 to TRBJ1-1; D remains unclear. There are 11 residues in the CDR3. Between the trimmed V and J ends, which lost 5 bases and 6 bases, there was a span of 7 bases. Germline loops: CDR1 MNHNS, CDR2 SASEGT. CDR3 in DNA: TGTGCCAGCAGTTCTGGAGCTGAAGCTTTCTTT. Its translation is CASSSGAEAFF.

The chain joins TRBV9 to TRBJ1-4; tentative D call: TRBD1 (5 bases). The V gene lost 5 bases and the J gene lost 7 bases, with 12 bases spanning the gap. The germline V gene has CDR1 SGDLS and CDR2 YYNGEE. The CDR3 consists of 13 residues. CDR3 sequence reads: CASSRGRAEKLFF. The CDR3, as DNA: TGTGCCAGCAGTAGGGGCAGGGCTGAAAAACTGTTTTTT.

The chain links TRBV5-4 to TRBJ2-5; D unclear. Germline assignment: CDR1 SGHNT and CDR2 YYREEE (reference sequence). The length of the CDR3 is 13 residues. V lost 0 bases, J lost 1 base, and 4 bases lay in between. CDR3 residues: CASSLGTQETQYF. CDR3 nucleotide sequence: TGTGCCAGCAGCTTGGGGACCCAAGAGACCCAGTACTTC. Based on the CDR3 plus reference TRBV5-4 and TRBJ2-5, the full variable domain is ETGVTQSPTHLIKTRGQQVTLRCSSQSGHNTVSWYQQALGQGPQFIFQYYREEENGRGNFPPRFSGLQFPNYSSELNVNALELDDSALYLCASSLGTQETQYFGPGTRLLVL.

J is TRBJ2-7 and V is TRBV6-4; D is possibly TRBD1 (5 bases). CDR1 is MRHNA and CDR2 is SNTAGT in the germline V gene. The CDR3 spans 12 residues. The V and J ends lost 1 base and 6 bases respectively, with 7 bases between them. CDR3 in amino acids: CASSDFQGEQYF. The CDR3 region has the DNA TGTGCCAGCAGTGACTTCCAGGGCGAGCAGTACTTC.

V gene TRBV5-4 combines with J gene TRBJ1-1; D is unresolved. Germline V gene data show CDR1 as SGHNT and CDR2 as YYREEE (reference sequence). Trimming pared 4 bases from V and 1 base from J, leaving 14 bases between. The CDR3 consists of 15 residues. The CDR3 spells CASSPGRLSNTEAFF. The CDR3 bases are TGTGCCAGCAGCCCCGGCCGACTCTCGAACACTGAAGCTTTCTTT.

The chain is built from TRBV19 and TRBJ2-4, with 10 nucleotides matching TRBD1. J gave up 5 bases and V 3 bases, and 7 bases lay outside the gene matches. Germline V gene sequence: CDR1 LNHDA, CDR2 SQIVND (reference sequence). The CDR3 covers 16 residues. CDR3 bases: TGTGCCAGTAGTATTTCTGGACAGGGGGTCCAAAACATTCAGTACTTC. Encoded protein: CASSISGQGVQNIQYF.

The chain links TRBV5-1 to TRBJ1-1; 9 positions agree with TRBD1. V trimming: 6 bases; J trimming: 3 bases; junction bases outside the gene matches: 6. Looked up from germline, CDR1 is SGHRS and CDR2 is YFSETQ. This CDR3 is 14 amino acids long. In DNA, the CDR3 is TGCGCCAGCAAACAGGGGGCTGCGGACACTGAAGCTTTCTTT. Protein sequence: CASKQGAADTEAFF.

The J gene is TRBJ1-5, the V gene TRBV9; D gene unclear. This CDR3 is 17 amino acids long. Germline V gene sequence: CDR1 SGDLS, CDR2 YYNGEE. V gave up 0 bases and J gave up 4 bases, with 17 bases separating them. The CDR3 DNA is TGTGCCAGCAGCGTAGGGGCGGATATCGATCATAATCAGCCCCAGCATTTT. This translates into CASSVGADIDHNQPQHF. Filled out from reference TRBV9 and TRBJ1-5, the complete variable domain reads DSGVTQTPKHLITATGQRVTLRCSPRSGDLSVYWYQQSLDQGLQFLIQYYNGEERAKGNILERFSAQQFPDLHSELNLSSLELGDSALYFCASSVGADIDHNQPQHFGDGTRLSIL.

This rearrangement joins TRBV4-3 to TRBJ1-2; TRBD1 is a possible D gene (5 bases). The CDR3 loop spans 15 amino acids. V shed 4 bases and J shed 0 bases, with 12 bases lying between them. CDR1 and CDR2 from the germline V gene are LGHNA and YSLEER. The CDR3 loop is CASSRAGRANYGYTF. The CDR3 DNA is TGCGCCAGCAGCCGGGCGGGGCGTGCTAACTATGGCTACACCTTC.

The chain combines TRBV7-3 with TRBJ2-5, with TRBD1 matching over 9 bases. V lost 6 bases and J lost 3; bases outside the gene matches: 5. Looked up from germline, CDR1 is SGHTA and CDR2 is FQGTGA. The CDR3 runs to 14 residues. The CDR3 is CASSLRDREETQYF. CDR3 coding DNA: TGTGCCAGCAGTCTAAGGGACAGGGAAGAGACCCAGTACTTC.

This clone was counted only a few times. This chain joins TRBV5-8 and TRBJ1-5; D is perhaps TRBD1 (5 bases). From germline, CDR1 is SGHTS and CDR2 YDEGEE. V shed 3 bases and J shed 7 bases, with 14 bases lying between them. CDR3 length equals 14 residues. CDR3 DNA sequence: TGTGCCAGCAGCTCCGGGACCCGAAGGCAGCCCCAGCATTTT. Protein: CASSSGTRRQPQHF.

This chain links TRBV7-2 with TRBJ1-2; 8 nucleotides agree with TRBD1. The length of the CDR3 is 15 residues. Germline V CDR1 and CDR2: SGHTA, FQGNSA. J lost 4 bases, V lost 5 bases, and 9 bases had no gene match. This chain's CDR3 is CASSPPQGAGYGYTF. The CDR3 DNA reads TGTGCCAGCAGCCCACCCCAGGGGGCTGGCTATGGCTACACCTTC.

In this sample, this clone turned up a few times. The chain has TRBV5-5 and TRBJ2-7, with TRBD2 as a possible D gene (5 bases). Germline loops: CDR1 SGHKS, CDR2 YYEKEE (reference sequence). The CDR3 has 12 amino acids. Trimming took 2 bases from V and 7 from J, leaving 10 bases between them. The CDR3 DNA is TGTGCCAGCAGCTTCGGGATGATGGAGCAGTACTTC. Translating it yields CASSFGMMEQYF.

The CDR3: CASSSYTGTGELFF. DNA of the CDR3: TGTGCCAGCAGCTCATACACAGGAACCGGGGAGCTGTTTTTT. V gene TRBV7-3 combines with J gene TRBJ2-2; TRBD1 is a possible D gene (5 bases). This CDR3 spans 14 amino acids. Germline V gene lookup returns CDR1 SGHTA and CDR2 FQGTGA. V dropped 4 bases and J dropped 5 bases, with 11 bases sitting between them. The whole variable domain, remainder taken from reference TRBV7-3 and TRBJ2-2, is GAGVSQTPSNKVTEKGKYVELRCDPISGHTALYWYRQSLGQGPEFLIYFQGTGAADDSGLPNDRFFAVRPEGSVSTLKIQRTERGDSAVYLCASSSYTGTGELFFGEGSRLTVL.

For this clone: Different DNA sequences within this sample yield the same CDR3. This chain connects TRBV9 to TRBJ2-7; 9 bases map to TRBD1. This CDR3 comprises 14 residues. Germline lookup yields CDR1 SGDLS and CDR2 YYNGEE. The ends lost 2 bases at V and 2 bases at J; junction bases unmatched: 2. CDR3 protein: CASSVGQGPYEQYF. CDR3 DNA: TGTGCCAGCAGCGTCGGACAGGGGCCCTACGAGCAGTACTTC.

The chain is built from TRBV11-2 and TRBJ1-3, with TRBD1 matching 11 bases. V lost 4 bases and J lost 3; bases outside the gene matches: 5. The germline V gene encodes CDR1 SGHAT and CDR2 FQNNGV. This CDR3 comprises 16 residues. The CDR3 is CASSSSDRGLGNTIYF. CDR3 nucleotide sequence: TGTGCCAGCAGCTCCTCGGACAGGGGGCTTGGAAACACCATATATTTT.

Of note for this clone: Germline and junction disagree at one end, which may indicate a read error. The gene calls are TRBV6-1 and TRBJ1-2; D is undetermined. Germline V gives CDR1 MNHNS, CDR2 SASEGT. CDR3 length equals 11 residues. CDR3 in amino acids: CASSEGPRYTF. The CDR3 DNA reads TGTGCCAGCAGCGAAGGGCCCCGGTACACCTTC.

The V gene is TRBV19, the J gene TRBJ1-6; D gene ambiguous. The CDR3 length is 14 residues. Trimming cost V 4 bases and J 10 bases, with 14 bases left between them. The germline V gene has CDR1 LNHDA and CDR2 SQIVND (reference sequence). DNA of the CDR3: TGTGCCAGTAGTAGTAGGCAGGCCCGCTCACCCCTCCACTTT. Its protein product is CASSSRQARSPLHF.

The chain uses TRBV9 and TRBJ2-3, with D hard to call. With 2 bases removed from V and 2 bases from J, the gap between germline ends came to 6 bases. This CDR3 has 13 residues. CDR1 SGDLS and CDR2 YYNGEE come from the germline V gene. The CDR3 protein is CASSVDSTDTQYF. CDR3 DNA sequence: TGTGCCAGCAGCGTGGATTCCACAGATACGCAGTATTTT.

The CDR3 nucleotides read TGTGCCAGCAGGGCCGGACAGGGCCGATACGAGCAGTACTTC. This codes for CASRAGQGRYEQYF. V and J are TRBV2 and TRBJ2-7, with 8 bases matching TRBD1. The germline V gene has CDR1 SNHLY and CDR2 FYNNEI. The CDR3 runs to 14 residues. Trimming took 6 bases from V and 4 from J; bases not matched to a gene: 8.

This clone has just a few counts. This chain links TRBV6-4 with TRBJ2-1; TRBD2 is a possible D gene (5 bases). This CDR3 has 15 residues. The germline V gene has CDR1 MRHNA and CDR2 SNTAGT. V was clipped by 0 bases and J by 7 bases, with 13 bases between them. CDR3 sequence reads: CASSDSSRGRNEQFF. Here the CDR3 DNA reads TGTGCCAGCAGTGACTCGAGTCGGGGTCGGAATGAGCAGTTCTTC.